Shown below are 21 T cell receptor beta chains from a single sample sequenced in a study of T cells in localized non-small cell lung cancer. Using immunoSEQ multiplex PCR, the repertoire was profiled, and TCRdb retains in-frame clones only, with some absent. The table includes 100,000 to 150,000 clones, 89% detected once. The specimen was peripheral blood, collected before any cancer treatment. The receptors shown here come from a female donor of 60 years or more with stage I lung adenocarcinoma.

On this clone: Other DNA sequences in this sample translate to the same CDR3. The rearrangement links TRBV5-1 to TRBJ2-7, with 8 bases identical to TRBD1. Trimming cost V 2 bases and J 3 bases; bases outside gene matches: 1. Germline V gives CDR1 SGHRS, CDR2 YFSETQ. CDR3 length equals 13 residues. The CDR3 bases are TGCGCCAGCAGCTTAACAGGGGGCTACGAGCAGTACTTC. Protein sequence: CASSLTGGYEQYF.

This clone was seen more than once but under ten times. The chain uses TRBV19 and TRBJ1-5, with no clear D. Trimming took 3 bases from V and 0 from J, leaving 15 bases between them. CDR1 is LNHDA and CDR2 is SQIVND in the germline V gene (reference sequence). This CDR3 region has 17 residues. DNA of the CDR3: TGTGCCAGTAGTATTCCTCGGGGAGTCTCTAGCAATCAGCCCCAGCATTTT. It codes for CASSIPRGVSSNQPQHF. Full variable domain (remainder filled in from reference TRBV19 and TRBJ1-5): DGGITQSPKYLFRKEGQNVTLSCEQNLNHDAMYWYRQDPGQGLRLIYYSQIVNDFQKGDIAEGYSVSREKKESFPLTVTSAQKNPTAFYLCASSIPRGVSSNQPQHFGDGTRLSIL.

The V and J genes are TRBV11-1 and TRBJ2-3, with TRBD2 matching over 7 bases. The V segment lost 0 bases and the J segment 4 bases; nucleotides outside the gene matches: 4. CDR3 length: 15 amino acids. From germline, CDR1 is SGHAT and CDR2 FQDESV (reference sequence). The CDR3 reads CASSLAREYADTQYF. In DNA form, the CDR3 reads TGTGCCAGCAGCTTAGCGCGGGAGTACGCAGATACGCAGTATTTT.

The gene calls are TRBV7-9 and TRBJ2-7; D not certain. The CDR3 totals 14 residues. CDR1 SEHNR and CDR2 FQNEAQ come from the germline V gene (reference sequence). V lost 2 bases and J 2 bases, leaving 10 bases between the germline ends. The CDR3 loop reads CASSLSAIPYEQYF. Written as DNA, the CDR3 is TGTGCCAGCAGCTTATCGGCCATTCCCTACGAGCAGTACTTC. The full variable domain, with the rest looked up from reference TRBV7-9 and TRBJ2-7, is DTGVSQNPRHKITKRGQNVTFRCDPISEHNRLYWYRQTLGQGPEFLTYFQNEAQLEKSRLLSDRFSAERPKGSFSTLEIQRTEQGDSAMYLCASSLSAIPYEQYFGPGTRLTVT.

Here the CDR3 DNA reads TGTGCCAGTAGTCCGATTGCGGGAGGCCAGACCGGGGAGCTGTTTTTT. It codes for CASSPIAGGQTGELFF. The chain is built from TRBV19 and TRBJ2-2, with TRBD2 matching 8 bases. The germline CDR1 and CDR2 sequences are LNHDA and SQIVND (reference sequence). The J segment lost 5 bases and the V segment lost 5 bases, leaving 10 bases of the junction unmatched. The CDR3 spans 16 residues.

This clone was detected once. The chain recombines TRBV11-2 with TRBJ1-2; no clear D. This CDR3 is 12 amino acids long. Germline V lookup: CDR1 SGHAT, CDR2 FQNNGV. The ends were cut back, 5 bases at V and 7 bases at J, with 11 bases in the middle. CDR3 sequence: CASSQLRRGYTF. DNA of the CDR3: TGTGCCAGCAGCCAGCTTCGTCGTGGCTACACCTTC.

The gene calls are TRBV9 and TRBJ2-7, with D perhaps assigned TRBD1 or TRBD2 (7 bases each). Per the germline V gene, CDR1 is SGDLS and CDR2 is YYNGEE. The V end was cut by 4 bases, the J end by 1 base, with 15 bases between. This CDR3 spans 15 amino acids. CDR3 region: CASSPGGGRSYEQYF. CDR3 coding DNA: TGTGCCAGCAGCCCAGGGGGAGGGCGTTCCTACGAGCAGTACTTC.

The chain joins TRBV9 to TRBJ2-2, with TRBD2 as a possible D gene (5 bases). The germline CDR1 and CDR2 sequences are SGDLS and YYNGEE. V gave up 1 base and J gave up 1 base, with 5 bases separating them. This CDR3 comprises 14 residues. DNA of the CDR3: TGTGCCAGCAGCGTAAGCGGGAACACCGGGGAGCTGTTTTTT. Translating it yields CASSVSGNTGELFF.

The chain employs TRBV7-9 and TRBJ1-1, with D possibly TRBD1 on 6 matching bases. Looked up from germline, CDR1 is SEHNR and CDR2 is FQNEAQ (reference sequence). There are 15 residues in the CDR3. Deletions cut 5 bases from V and 3 bases from J, with 16 bases between. The CDR3 loop reads CASSALMGQDTEAFF. The CDR3 coding sequence is TGTGCCAGCAGCGCATTAATGGGACAAGACACTGAAGCTTTCTTT.

The rearrangement links TRBV6-4 to TRBJ2-1, with D possibly TRBD2 on 5 matching bases. CDR3 length equals 15 residues. With 4 bases removed from V and 2 bases from J, the gap between germline ends came to 12 bases. Germline V CDR1 and CDR2: MRHNA, SNTAGT. The CDR3, as DNA: TGTGCCAGCAGTGGGATGGCGGGCCCCTACAATGAGCAGTTCTTC. It codes for CASSGMAGPYNEQFF.

V is TRBV15 and J is TRBJ2-5; maybe TRBD2 (6 bases). The germline V gene has CDR1 LNHNV and CDR2 YYDKDF (reference sequence). The CDR3 loop spans 16 amino acids. V dropped 5 bases and J dropped 1 base, with 17 bases sitting between them. The CDR3 protein is CATSGRDWGLQETQYF. The CDR3 nucleotides are TGTGCCACCAGCGGCAGGGACTGGGGTCTCCAAGAGACCCAGTACTTC.

The V gene is TRBV20-1, the J gene TRBJ2-3, with D perhaps matching TRBD1 (6 bases). The CDR3 is 11 residues long. Per germline, CDR1 DFQATT and CDR2 SNEGSKA (reference sequence). The V end was cut by 8 bases, the J end by 8 bases, with 14 bases between. The CDR3 DNA sequence: TGCAGTACACGAGGGGGAGCTACGCAGTATTTT. This sequence encodes CSTRGGATQYF.

The rearrangement joins TRBV28 to TRBJ2-1; 12 bases align to TRBD2. Germline V gene data show CDR1 as MDHEN and CDR2 as SYDVKM. The V and J ends lost 4 bases and 7 bases, in that order; junction bases with no gene match: 8. The CDR3 is 16 amino acids. CDR3 amino acids: CASSSGLAGVGNEQFF. The DNA for the CDR3 is TGTGCCAGCAGTTCGGGACTAGCGGGCGTAGGAAATGAGCAGTTCTTC.

This chain connects TRBV11-2 to TRBJ1-2, with D possibly being TRBD1 (5 bases). Germline V gives CDR1 SGHAT, CDR2 FQNNGV. V lost 1 base and J 4 bases, leaving 13 bases between the germline ends. The CDR3 has 15 residues. The CDR3 sequence: CASSLGQGPGYGYTF. The CDR3 region has the DNA TGTGCCAGCAGCTTAGGCCAGGGACCAGGCTATGGCTACACCTTC.

This chain's CDR3 is CASTERELYNEQFF. CDR3 DNA: TGTGCCAGTACCGAGCGGGAGCTCTACAATGAGCAGTTCTTC. The chain combines TRBV19 with TRBJ2-1, with 8 nucleotides matching TRBD2. This CDR3 comprises 14 residues. V dropped 7 bases and J dropped 3; count of bases not matched to a gene: 5. CDR1 and CDR2 (germline): LNHDA, SQIVND (reference sequence).

This clone occurred once. In nucleotides, the CDR3 is TGTGCCAGCAGTTTAGGTGGTGGGGCTGTGAGAGATACGCAGTATTTT. Translated: CASSLGGGAVRDTQYF. The J gene is TRBJ2-3, the V gene TRBV27; TRBD1 is a possible D gene (5 bases). This CDR3 contains 16 residues. Germline V gives CDR1 MNHEY, CDR2 SMNVEV (reference sequence). Trimming cost V 2 bases and J 5 bases, with 17 bases left between them.

The chain joins TRBV29-1 to TRBJ2-3; a weak D match, TRBD1 (5 bases). The CDR3 has 12 residues. Germline values: CDR1 SQVTM, CDR2 ANQGSEA. Trimming shortened V by 3 bases and J by 3 bases, and 7 bases separated the two germline ends. CDR3 sequence reads: CSVDPGTDTQYF. As DNA, the CDR3 is TGCAGCGTTGACCCAGGGACAGATACGCAGTATTTT.

The chain links TRBV2 to TRBJ2-1; TRBD2 matches at 7 bases. Germline assignment: CDR1 SNHLY and CDR2 FYNNEI. The CDR3 runs to 15 residues. Trimming at V came to 3 bases and at J to 1 base, leaving 3 bases not matched to a gene. This CDR3 reads CASSERELSYNEQFF. CDR3 sequence (DNA): TGTGCCAGCAGTGAGCGGGAGCTATCCTACAATGAGCAGTTCTTC.

The chain couples TRBV7-3 to TRBJ2-1; the D gene could be TRBD1 or TRBD2 (6 bases each). This CDR3 has 17 amino acids. V lost 5 bases, J lost 5 bases, and 22 bases lay in between. Germline lookup yields CDR1 SGHTA and CDR2 FQGTGA. CDR3 sequence reads: CASSPLGGRIKNNEQFF. CDR3 coding DNA: TGTGCCAGCAGCCCGTTAGGGGGGAGAATAAAGAACAATGAGCAGTTCTTC.

The chain recombines TRBV10-2 with TRBJ2-1; TRBD1 matches 9 bases. From germline, CDR1 is WSHSY and CDR2 SAAADI. Trimming removed 4 bases from V and 8 bases from J; junction bases left unmatched: 3. The CDR3 length is 13 residues. The CDR3 protein is CASSGQGDHEQFF. The CDR3 DNA reads TGCGCCAGCAGTGGACAGGGGGACCATGAGCAGTTCTTC.

The chain recombines TRBV28 with TRBJ1-2; D remains ambiguous. The CDR3 sequence is 12 residues long. In germline, CDR1 is MDHEN, CDR2 SYDVKM. Trimming shortened V by 6 bases and J by 0 bases, and 5 bases separated the two germline ends. CDR3 nucleotides: TGTGCCAGCAGCCAAGCTAACTATGGCTACACCTTC. Translating gives CASSQANYGYTF.